This T cell receptor beta chain was retrieved from a study of blood T cell repertoires in COVID-19. Study in general: Both acute and convalescent COVID-19 samples were obtained from the United States, Italy and Spain.

TCRdb's table, derived via immunoSEQ multiplex PCR, lists solely in-frame clones and lacks some. Counted here are 250,000 or so clones, roughly 84% occurring once; the ten biggest clones make up roughly 6.7%. Participant-reported clinical history was the basis for cohort assignment. Those designated as exposed participants met a COVID-19 case within 2 weeks before study entry. The ends were cut back, 6 bases at V and 0 bases at J, with 12 bases in the middle. This CDR3 is 15 amino acids long. Per germline, CDR1 SGHVS and CDR2 FQNEAQ. The sequence derives from a woman aged 50 to 60 who had been exposed to COVID-19. The specimen was PBMCs or T cells enriched from blood (not recorded which). The V gene is TRBV7-8, the J gene TRBJ1-5; perhaps TRBD1 as D (6 bases). The CDR3 sequence: CASRSGTNSNQPQHF. The CDR3, as DNA: TGTGCCAGCAGGTCCGGGACAAATAGCAATCAGCCCCAGCATTTT.